These 20 T cell receptor beta chains came from one sample sequenced in a study of cytomegalovirus exposure and HLA in healthy donors (TCRdb year 2017). Libraries came from the immunoSEQ multiplex PCR assay. The multiplex PCR relied on a mix of 60 forward primers for TCR Vbeta segments and 13 reverse primers for TCR Jbeta segments. As stored in TCRdb, this immuneACCESS dataset retains in-frame rearrangements with V and J assigned. A fraction of the clones does not appear; measured against another copy, unresolved V genes explain less than half of the discrepancy, and the remainder lacks a known reason. This sample holds 45,000 to 75,000 clones; 70% were observed only once. Clones ranked in the top ten supply roughly a fifth of the sample. Specimen: PBMCs. The receptor set was obtained from a woman aged 55 to 70 in good health and CMV-seropositive.

CDR3 nucleotides: TGTGCCAGCATCCGACAGGAAGACCCTTCCTACGAGCAGTACTTC. Amino acid sequence: CASIRQEDPSYEQYF. The chain joins TRBV7-2 to TRBJ2-5, with D possibly matching TRBD1 (6 bases). The J call may be in error: the DNA end matches TRBJ2-7 better. Germline CDR1 reads SGHTA; CDR2 reads FQGNSA. CDR3 length: 15 amino acids.

The table lists this clone with a few counts. CDR3 in DNA: TGCAGCGTTTTAGGGGACAGTCGCTACGAGCAGTACTTC. Protein sequence: CSVLGDSRYEQYF. The rearrangement links TRBV29-1 to TRBJ2-7; 7 bases match TRBD1. This CDR3 has 13 residues. CDR1 is SQVTM, CDR2 ANQGSEA, per germline. The V segment lost 5 bases and the J segment 3 bases; nucleotides outside the gene matches: 7.

This sequence joins TRBV9 and TRBJ2-7; 9 bases are shared with TRBD1. Germline CDR1 SGDLS, CDR2 YYNGEE. The CDR3 is 16 residues long. V gave up 1 base and J gave up 6 bases; unmatched junction bases: 11. The CDR3 sequence: CASSVFAGQGPGEQYF. CDR3 nucleotide sequence: TGTGCCAGCAGCGTATTCGCCGGACAGGGGCCAGGCGAGCAGTACTTC.

The genes are TRBV28 and TRBJ1-2, with a weak D call TRBD1 (5 bases). Germline V gene lookup returns CDR1 MDHEN and CDR2 SYDVKM. There are 14 residues in the CDR3. V lost 10 bases and J 2 bases, leaving 17 bases between the germline ends. The CDR3 DNA follows: TGTGCCACGGCGGGGCCACAGCCAAACTATGGCTACACCTTC. It specifies CATAGPQPNYGYTF.

This clone has just one count. The J gene is TRBJ2-3, the V gene TRBV11-2; TRBD1 matches at 12 bases. V was clipped by 1 base and J by 4 bases; unmatched bases: 6. The germline gives CDR1 SGHAT, CDR2 FQNNGV. The CDR3 has 17 amino acids. The CDR3 loop reads CASSLVSGTGGADTQYF. DNA for the CDR3: TGTGCCAGCAGCTTAGTTTCCGGGACAGGGGGCGCAGATACGCAGTATTTT.

V is TRBV2 and J is TRBJ1-1; D might be TRBD1 (5 bases). With 8 bases removed from V and 3 bases from J, the gap between germline ends came to 16 bases. The CDR3 consists of 14 residues. Germline CDR1 is SNHLY and CDR2 is FYNNEI. The CDR3 loop reads CASVGAVTDTEAFF. CDR3 sequence (DNA): TGTGCCAGCGTAGGGGCGGTGACGGACACTGAAGCTTTCTTT.

The chain is built from TRBV6-5 and TRBJ2-7; TRBD1 matches at 10 bases. CDR3 length: 14 residues. The junction had 8 bases not matched to a gene; V was cut back by 6 bases and J by 6 bases. Germline CDR1 MNHEY, CDR2 SVGAGI. The CDR3 DNA reads TGTGCCAGCAGCTTAGCCGGGACAGGGGTCGAGCAGTACTTC. This gives the protein CASSLAGTGVEQYF.

The V call is TRBV7-3, the J call TRBJ2-5, with D possibly matching TRBD2 (6 bases). This CDR3 region has 14 residues. Trimming shortened V by 0 bases and J by 5 bases, and 10 bases separated the two germline ends. Germline CDR1 reads SGHTA; CDR2 reads FQGTGA. The CDR3 nucleotides read TGTGCCAGCAGCTTAACAGGCGGAGGGGAGACCCAGTACTTC. Its translation is CASSLTGGGETQYF.

The chain uses TRBV27 and TRBJ2-3; TRBD1 agrees at 12 bases. This CDR3 spans 17 amino acids. Per the germline V gene, CDR1 is MNHEY and CDR2 is SMNVEV (reference sequence). V lost 6 bases and J lost 0; bases outside the gene matches: 7. The CDR3 reads CASRAGTGGASTDTQYF. The DNA for the CDR3 is TGTGCCAGCAGAGCCGGGACAGGGGGCGCGAGCACAGATACGCAGTATTTT.

The chain recombines TRBV9 with TRBJ2-3; 11 nucleotides agree with TRBD2. CDR1 is SGDLS and CDR2 is YYNGEE in the germline V gene. The CDR3 has 16 amino acids. J lost 0 bases, V lost 3 bases, and 3 bases had no gene match. CDR3 sequence: CASSGTSGGSTDTQYF. The DNA for the CDR3 is TGTGCCAGCAGCGGTACTAGCGGGGGAAGCACAGATACGCAGTATTTT.

V is TRBV7-6 and J is TRBJ2-1; D unclear. The V and J ends lost 3 bases and 0 bases respectively, with 15 bases between them. Germline values: CDR1 SGHVS, CDR2 FNYEAQ. This CDR3 has 17 residues. In nucleotides, the CDR3 is TGTGCCAGCAGCTTCGAGGCTTACCAGAGCTCCTACAATGAGCAGTTCTTC. Translating gives CASSFEAYQSSYNEQFF.

CDR3 in DNA: TGTGCCAGCTCACCCGACAGTGACCAAATAGGTGAGCAGTTCTTC. Amino acids: CASSPDSDQIGEQFF. The rearrangement uses TRBV18 and TRBJ2-1; D possibly corresponds to TRBD1 (5 bases). The CDR3 extends over 15 amino acids. Germline-derived CDR1 and CDR2 are KGHSH and LQKENI. V lost 3 bases to trimming and J lost 9 bases, with 18 bases between them.

This clone is medium-sized within its sample. The rearrangement joins TRBV7-7 to TRBJ2-7; the match to TRBD1 covers 8 bases. The CDR3 is made up of 15 amino acids. CDR1 and CDR2 (germline): SSHAT, FNYEAQ (reference sequence). V lost 4 bases to trimming and J lost 5 bases; unmatched junction nucleotides: 10. The CDR3 is CASSWGTGQDDEQYF. Here the CDR3 DNA reads TGTGCCAGCAGCTGGGGGACAGGCCAGGACGACGAGCAGTACTTC.

The V and J genes are TRBV7-9 and TRBJ2-3; D is unclear. Germline V CDR1 and CDR2: SEHNR, FQNEAQ (reference sequence). The length of the CDR3 is 12 residues. V shed 4 bases and J shed 8 bases, with 10 bases lying between them. DNA of the CDR3: TGTGCCAGCAGCTATCCTCTGGCTACGCAGTATTTT. This translates into CASSYPLATQYF.

This clone was detected many times. The gene calls are TRBV9 and TRBJ2-7, with 10 bases identical to TRBD2. The germline V gene encodes CDR1 SGDLS and CDR2 YYNGEE. The length of the CDR3 is 14 residues. Unmatched junction bases numbered 8, after V lost 2 bases and J lost 9 bases. Written as DNA, the CDR3 is TGTGCCAGCAGCGTCGACCCGGGACTAGCGTGGCAGTACTTC. It codes for CASSVDPGLAWQYF.

J is TRBJ1-1 and V is TRBV5-4, with 9 bases identical to TRBD1. The J segment lost 1 base and the V segment lost 2 bases, leaving 0 bases of the junction unmatched. The germline gives CDR1 SGHNT, CDR2 YYREEE (reference sequence). The CDR3 has 14 amino acids. The DNA for the CDR3 is TGTGCCAGCAGCTTACAGGGGGCGAACACTGAAGCTTTCTTT. Amino acids: CASSLQGANTEAFF. The complete variable domain, with remaining parts taken from reference TRBV5-4 and TRBJ1-1, reads ETGVTQSPTHLIKTRGQQVTLRCSSQSGHNTVSWYQQALGQGPQFIFQYYREEENGRGNFPPRFSGLQFPNYSSELNVNALELDDSALYLCASSLQGANTEAFFGQGTRLTVV.

This clone showed up just a few times. The chain links TRBV7-2 to TRBJ2-3; 7 positions agree with TRBD2. This CDR3 is built from 15 residues. V lost 2 bases to trimming and J lost 1 base; unmatched junction nucleotides: 3. Per germline, CDR1 SGHTA and CDR2 FQGNSA. CDR3 loop: CASSLLAAGTDTQYF. In nucleotides, the CDR3 is TGTGCCAGCAGCTTACTAGCGGCGGGCACAGATACGCAGTATTTT.

There are a few counts of this clone. This sequence joins TRBV5-6 and TRBJ2-7, with 11 bases aligning to TRBD1. The ends lost 0 bases at V and 0 bases at J; junction bases unmatched: 2. Germline V CDR1 and CDR2: SGHDT, YYEEEE. The CDR3 totals 16 residues. CDR3 coding DNA: TGTGCCAGCAGCTTGGAGGACAGGGGGCTCTCCTACGAGCAGTACTTC. It translates to CASSLEDRGLSYEQYF.

V and J are TRBV14 and TRBJ1-4; a weak D match, TRBD1 (5 bases). Germline V gene data show CDR1 as SGHDN and CDR2 as FVKESK. V was shortened by 0 bases and J by 8 bases, with 13 bases between the two germline ends. The CDR3 extends over 15 amino acids. This CDR3 is CASSQDLGAGEKLFF. Here the CDR3 DNA reads TGTGCCAGCAGCCAAGATCTTGGGGCTGGGGAAAAACTGTTTTTT.

A few counts support this clone. The V call is TRBV6-5, the J call TRBJ2-2; D is undetermined. CDR3 length equals 12 residues. Germline CDR1 and CDR2: MNHEY and SVGAGI. Trimming took off 5 bases at V and 5 bases at J, with 6 bases between the two ends. For the CDR3, the DNA is TGTGCCAGCAGTGCACTTACCGGGGAGCTGTTTTTT. Translation gives CASSALTGELFF.